The clone carrying this TCR beta chain has a handful of counts. The data were taken from a study of blood T cells in healthy people across ages. V was pared by 1 base and J by 5 bases, with 2 bases of the junction left unmatched. This CDR3 comprises 15 residues. The germline V gene has CDR1 KGHDR and CDR2 SFDVKD. A second roughly 6 to 11 cycle PCR used barcoded and J-beta primers. TCRdb itself ran the 5' RACE reads through MiXCR, one entry per CDR3 protein. This table has 700,000 to 850,000 distinct CDR3 sequences, 35% to 40% appearing once. Sequencing was carried out using blood. The V call is TRBV24-1, the J call TRBJ2-3, with 10 positions matching TRBD1. The receptor's source is a man between 18 and 35 years old in good health. CDR3 nucleotide sequence: TGTGCCACCAGTGATTTTGGGACAGGGGTAGATACGCAGTATTTT. The encoded protein is CATSDFGTGVDTQYF.